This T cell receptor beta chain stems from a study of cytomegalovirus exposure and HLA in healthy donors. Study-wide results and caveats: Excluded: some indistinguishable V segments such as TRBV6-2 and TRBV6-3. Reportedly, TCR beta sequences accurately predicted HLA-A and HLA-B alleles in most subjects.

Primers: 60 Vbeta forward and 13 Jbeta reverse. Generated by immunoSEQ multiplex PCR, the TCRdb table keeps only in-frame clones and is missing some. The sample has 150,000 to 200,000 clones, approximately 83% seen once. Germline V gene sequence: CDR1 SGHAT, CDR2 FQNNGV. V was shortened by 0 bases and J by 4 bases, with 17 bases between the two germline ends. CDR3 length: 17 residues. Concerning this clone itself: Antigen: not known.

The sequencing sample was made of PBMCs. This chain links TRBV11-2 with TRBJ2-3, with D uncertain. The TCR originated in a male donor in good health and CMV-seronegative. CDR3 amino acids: CASSLEVPGLASDTQYF. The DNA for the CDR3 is TGTGCCAGCAGCTTAGAAGTCCCCGGTCTCGCCTCAGATACGCAGTATTTT.